The source of this T cell receptor (beta chain) is a study of shared clonotypes between healthy human individuals. Methods used by the authors: ImmunoSEQ output lacked quality scores and full-length reads, limiting matched filtering. This table comes from immunoSEQ multiplex PCR, and its TCRdb copy is limited to in-frame clones, with some not included. Clonal size and the V and J genes are those of that table, whereas D and trimming came from the DNA. The table records around 600,000 clones, 98% of them present only once. The naive CD8 fraction comprised CD45RO-negative cells positively selected for CCR7 and excluded terminally differentiated effector memory CD45RA+ cells. Findings and limits, study-wide: Clonotypes which were not shared had lower generation probabilities than clonotypes that all four donors shared. Naive subsets, compared against memory subsets, generally had larger estimated richness values. The researchers took only blood, and tissue repertoires probably look different.

A remark on this clone: Its antigen is still unknown.

The specimen sequenced was naive CD8+ T cells sorted from blood. This receptor was identified in a man younger than 40 in good health.

The CDR3 protein is CASSYGPDQETQYF. In DNA form, the CDR3 reads TGTGCCAGCAGTTACGGCCCAGACCAAGAGACCCAGTACTTC. This chain connects TRBV6-5 to TRBJ2-5; D ambiguous. CDR3 length: 14 residues. From germline, CDR1 is MNHEY and CDR2 SVGAGI. V was pared by 2 bases and J by 0 bases, with 7 bases between.